The present entry profiles one T cell receptor beta chain with its context. It has no known antigen specificity. Per-base qualities were not stored, and no clone one base away is much larger. The immunoSEQ Assay, a bias-controlled multiplex PCR, was used to amplify TCRbeta CDR3 regions from genomic DNA. On the authors' methods: The number of nucleated cells in each sample was estimated by amplification of reference gene primers within the assay. To quantify the absolute abundance of each unique TCRbeta CDR3 rearrangement, sequence reads were collapsed and filtered. For each sample, productive Simpson clonality was calculated by taking the square root of Simpson's diversity index across productive rearrangements. The table was pulled from immuneACCESS by TCRdb, which kept in-frame rearrangements only. Such tables lose some clones; where checked, under half of the loss comes from unresolved V genes, and the rest has no known cause. The V and J calls and clone size are taken from that table; D and trimming were inferred from the DNA. The sample data list around 180,000 clones, and roughly 85% of these were observed just once. The ten largest clones capture roughly 9.7% of the sample.

The sample is drawn from a study of blood T cell repertoires in COVID-19 (dated by TCRdb to the early 2020s). With regard to the full study: The collaborator samples originated in the United States, Italy and Spain and spanned the acute and convalescent phases of COVID-19. The sample metadata nearly always contained a de-identified subject ID, COVID-19 status, age in years and sex. The prospective study material was composed of cDNA or gDNA derived from T cells, B-cell-depleted T cells, or PBMCs. The repertoires were made available in a free public database intended to serve as a resource for research on the immune response to SARS-CoV-2. Subjects who had been exposed to COVID-19, were actively infected with it, or had recovered from it provided the deeply sampled blood TCRbeta repertoires that made up the dataset. The samples were drawn from the first 160 participants of the ongoing ImmuneRACE study and from roughly 1,300 subjects provided by 6 global collaborators. Where available, HLA class I and class II types were taken from metadata supplied by the sample provider and were not determined by assay-based typing.

Ends trimmed: V by 0 bases, J by 4 bases; bases unmatched to a gene: 7. CDR1 SGHNT and CDR2 YYREEE were looked up in the germline V gene (reference sequence). The CDR3 goes from the cysteine to the phenylalanine over 17 residues. Only the CDR3 DNA stays, 51 bases, in frame from base 1. What the work shows at the level of the full study, not this receptor alone: Clinical and demographic metadata were provided uncurated, with the amount varying by source and participant.

The collaborating institutions used their own protocols to collect whole blood in K2EDTA tubes. For TCRbeta analysis, collaborators shipped samples in one of three forms: frozen whole blood, isolated PBMCs, or DNA extracted from either of those sample types. The sequenced sample was peripheral blood. The clonotype originates from a human donor with active or convalescent COVID-19. The donor label of this sample is uncertain. The chain employs TRBV5-4 and TRBJ2-1; TRBD1 matches 10 bases in the middle. The bases read TGTGCCAGCAGCTTGGGACAGGGGGCCGCTATATACAATGAGCAGTTCTTC. It translates as CASSLGQGAAIYNEQFF. The full variable domain, completed from the reference TRBV5-4 and TRBJ2-1 proteins outside the CDR3, reads ETGVTQSPTHLIKTRGQQVTLRCSSQSGHNTVSWYQQALGQGPQFIFQYYREEENGRGNFPPRFSGLQFPNYSSELNVNALELDDSALYLCASSLGQGAAIYNEQFFGPGTRLTVL.